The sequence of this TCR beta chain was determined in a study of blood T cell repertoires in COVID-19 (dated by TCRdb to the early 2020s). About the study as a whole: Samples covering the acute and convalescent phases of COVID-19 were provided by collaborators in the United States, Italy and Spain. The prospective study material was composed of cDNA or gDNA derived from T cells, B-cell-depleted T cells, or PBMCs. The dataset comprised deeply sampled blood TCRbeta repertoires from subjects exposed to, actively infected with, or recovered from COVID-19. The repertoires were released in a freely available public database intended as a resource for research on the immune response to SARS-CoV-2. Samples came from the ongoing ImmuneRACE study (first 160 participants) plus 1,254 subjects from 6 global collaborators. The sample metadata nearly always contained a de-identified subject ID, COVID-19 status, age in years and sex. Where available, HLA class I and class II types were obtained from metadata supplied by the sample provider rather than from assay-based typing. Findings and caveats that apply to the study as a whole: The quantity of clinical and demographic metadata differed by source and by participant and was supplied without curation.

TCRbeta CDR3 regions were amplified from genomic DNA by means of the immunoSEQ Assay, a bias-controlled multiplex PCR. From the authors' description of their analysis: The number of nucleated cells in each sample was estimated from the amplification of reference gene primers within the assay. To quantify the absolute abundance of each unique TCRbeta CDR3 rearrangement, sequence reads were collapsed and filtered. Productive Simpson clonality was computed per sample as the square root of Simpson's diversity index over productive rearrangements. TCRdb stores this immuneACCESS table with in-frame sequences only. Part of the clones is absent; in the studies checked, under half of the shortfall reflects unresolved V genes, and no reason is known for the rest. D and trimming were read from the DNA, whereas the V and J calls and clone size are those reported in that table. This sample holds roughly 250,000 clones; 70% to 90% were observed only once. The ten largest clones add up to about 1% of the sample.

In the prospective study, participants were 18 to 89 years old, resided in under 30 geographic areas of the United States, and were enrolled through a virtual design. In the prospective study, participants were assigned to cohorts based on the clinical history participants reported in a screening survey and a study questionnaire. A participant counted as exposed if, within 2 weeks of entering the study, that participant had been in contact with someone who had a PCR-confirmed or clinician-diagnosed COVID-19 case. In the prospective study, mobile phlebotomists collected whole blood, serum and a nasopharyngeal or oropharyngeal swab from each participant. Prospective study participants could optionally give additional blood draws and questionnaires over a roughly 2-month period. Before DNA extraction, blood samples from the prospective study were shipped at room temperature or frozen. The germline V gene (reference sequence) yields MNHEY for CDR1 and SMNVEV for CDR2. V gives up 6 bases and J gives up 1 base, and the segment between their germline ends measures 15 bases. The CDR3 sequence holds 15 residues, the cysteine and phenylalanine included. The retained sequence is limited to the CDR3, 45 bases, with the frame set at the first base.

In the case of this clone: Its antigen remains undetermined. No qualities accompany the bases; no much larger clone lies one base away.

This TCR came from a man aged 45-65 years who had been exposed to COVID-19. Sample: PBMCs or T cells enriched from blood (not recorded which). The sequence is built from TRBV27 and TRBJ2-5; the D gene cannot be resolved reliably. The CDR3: CASRQSWALQETQYF. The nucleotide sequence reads TGTGCCAGCAGACAAAGTTGGGCCCTCCAAGAGACCCAGTACTTC.